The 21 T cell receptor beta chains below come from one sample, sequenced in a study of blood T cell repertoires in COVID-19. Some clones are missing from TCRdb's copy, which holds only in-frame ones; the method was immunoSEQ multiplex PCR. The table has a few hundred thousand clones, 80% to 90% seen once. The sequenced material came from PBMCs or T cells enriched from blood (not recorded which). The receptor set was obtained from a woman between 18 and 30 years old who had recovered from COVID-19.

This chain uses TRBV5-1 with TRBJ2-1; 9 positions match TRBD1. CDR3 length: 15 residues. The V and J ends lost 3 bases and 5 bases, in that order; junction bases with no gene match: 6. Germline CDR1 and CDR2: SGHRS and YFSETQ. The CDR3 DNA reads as TGCGCCAGCAGCTCACCGGGACAGGGCGACAATGAGCAGTTCTTC. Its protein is CASSSPGQGDNEQFF.

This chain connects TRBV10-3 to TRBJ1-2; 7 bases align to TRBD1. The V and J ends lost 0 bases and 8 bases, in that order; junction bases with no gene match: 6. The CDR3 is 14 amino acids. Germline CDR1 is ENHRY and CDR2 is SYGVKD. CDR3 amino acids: CAISESGTVEGYTF. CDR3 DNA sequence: TGTGCCATCAGTGAGTCTGGGACAGTGGAGGGCTACACCTTC.

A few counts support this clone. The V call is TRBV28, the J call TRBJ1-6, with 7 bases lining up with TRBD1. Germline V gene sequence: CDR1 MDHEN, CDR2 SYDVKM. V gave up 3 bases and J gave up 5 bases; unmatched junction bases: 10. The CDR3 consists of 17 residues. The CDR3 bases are TGTGCCAGCAGTTTCCGGGGGACAGCAGATAATAATTCACCCCTCCACTTT. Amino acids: CASSFRGTADNNSPLHF.

CDR3 region: CAIRTDNLDEQYF. The CDR3 coding sequence is TGTGCCATCAGGACAGACAACCTGGACGAGCAGTACTTC. The chain employs TRBV10-3 and TRBJ2-7, with D possibly being TRBD1 (5 bases). The CDR3 is made up of 13 amino acids. Trimming shortened V by 6 bases and J by 5 bases, and 14 bases separated the two germline ends. Germline V CDR1 and CDR2: ENHRY, SYGVKD.

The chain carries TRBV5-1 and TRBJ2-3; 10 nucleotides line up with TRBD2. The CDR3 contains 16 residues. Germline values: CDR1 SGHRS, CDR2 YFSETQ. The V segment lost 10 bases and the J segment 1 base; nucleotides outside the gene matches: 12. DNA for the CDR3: TGCGCCTCTACGGCTAGCGGGGGCTGGGGCACAGATACGCAGTATTTT. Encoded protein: CASTASGGWGTDTQYF.

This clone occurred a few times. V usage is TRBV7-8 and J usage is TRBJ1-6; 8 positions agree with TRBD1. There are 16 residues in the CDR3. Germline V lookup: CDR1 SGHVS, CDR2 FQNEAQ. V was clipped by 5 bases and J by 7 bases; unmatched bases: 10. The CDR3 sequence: CASSPMAGTGNSPLHF. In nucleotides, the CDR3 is TGTGCCAGCAGCCCAATGGCCGGGACAGGAAATTCACCCCTCCACTTT.

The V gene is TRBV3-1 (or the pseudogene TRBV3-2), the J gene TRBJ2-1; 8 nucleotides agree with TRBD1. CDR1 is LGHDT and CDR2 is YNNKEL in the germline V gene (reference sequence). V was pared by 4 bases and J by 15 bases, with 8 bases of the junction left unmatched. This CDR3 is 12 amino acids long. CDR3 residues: CASSRTGTPPFF. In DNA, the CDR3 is TGTGCCAGCAGCCGGACAGGGACCCCACCGTTCTTC.

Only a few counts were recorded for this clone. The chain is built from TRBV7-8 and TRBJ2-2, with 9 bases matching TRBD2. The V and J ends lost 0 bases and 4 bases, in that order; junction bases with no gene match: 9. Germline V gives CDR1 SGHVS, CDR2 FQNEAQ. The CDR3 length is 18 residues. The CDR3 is CASSLARWTSAGTGELFF. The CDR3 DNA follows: TGTGCCAGCAGCTTAGCGAGGTGGACTAGCGCGGGCACCGGGGAGCTGTTTTTT.

The CDR3 reads CASSELGTGLSPLHF. The CDR3 nucleotides are TGTGCCAGCAGTGAATTAGGGACAGGGCTGTCACCCCTCCACTTT. This sequence joins TRBV6-1 and TRBJ1-6; 9 bases match TRBD1. The ends lost 2 bases at V and 10 bases at J; junction bases unmatched: 6. CDR1 is MNHNS and CDR2 is SASEGT in the germline V gene. The CDR3 is 15 residues long.

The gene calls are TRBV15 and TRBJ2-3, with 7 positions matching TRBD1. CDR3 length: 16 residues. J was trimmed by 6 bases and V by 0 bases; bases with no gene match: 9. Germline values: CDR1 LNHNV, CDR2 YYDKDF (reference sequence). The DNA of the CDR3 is TGTGCCACCAGCAGAGATACGGGACAGCGGTGGGATACGCAGTATTTT. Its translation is CATSRDTGQRWDTQYF.

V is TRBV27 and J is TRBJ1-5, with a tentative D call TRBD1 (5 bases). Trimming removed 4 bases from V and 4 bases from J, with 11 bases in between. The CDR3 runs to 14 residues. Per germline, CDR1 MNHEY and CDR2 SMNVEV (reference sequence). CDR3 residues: CASSWQGQNQPQHF. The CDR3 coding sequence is TGTGCCAGCAGTTGGCAGGGTCAAAATCAGCCCCAGCATTTT.

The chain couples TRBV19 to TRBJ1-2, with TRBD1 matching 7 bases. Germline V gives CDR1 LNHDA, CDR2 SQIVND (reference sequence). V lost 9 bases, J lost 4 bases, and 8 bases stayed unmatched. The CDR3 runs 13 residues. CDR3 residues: CASRQGWAYGYTF. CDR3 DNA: TGTGCCAGCAGACAGGGATGGGCCTATGGCTACACCTTC.

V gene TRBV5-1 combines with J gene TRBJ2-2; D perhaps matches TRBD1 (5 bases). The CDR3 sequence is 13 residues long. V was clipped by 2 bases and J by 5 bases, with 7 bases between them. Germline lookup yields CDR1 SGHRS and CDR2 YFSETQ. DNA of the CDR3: TGCGCCAGCAGCTTCCCAGGGACCGGGGAGCTGTTTTTT. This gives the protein CASSFPGTGELFF.

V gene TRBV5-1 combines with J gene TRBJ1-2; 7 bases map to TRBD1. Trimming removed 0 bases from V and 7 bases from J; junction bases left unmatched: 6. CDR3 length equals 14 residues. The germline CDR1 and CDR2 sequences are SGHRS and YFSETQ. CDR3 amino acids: CASSLGQGAGGYTF. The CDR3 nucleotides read TGCGCCAGCAGCTTGGGACAGGGAGCGGGTGGCTACACCTTC.

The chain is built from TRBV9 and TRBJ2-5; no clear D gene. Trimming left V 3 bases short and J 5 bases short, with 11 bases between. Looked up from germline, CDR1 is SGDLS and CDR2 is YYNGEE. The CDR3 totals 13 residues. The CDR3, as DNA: TGTGCCAGCAGCGCGCCCGGGTGGGAGACCCAGTACTTC. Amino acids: CASSAPGWETQYF.

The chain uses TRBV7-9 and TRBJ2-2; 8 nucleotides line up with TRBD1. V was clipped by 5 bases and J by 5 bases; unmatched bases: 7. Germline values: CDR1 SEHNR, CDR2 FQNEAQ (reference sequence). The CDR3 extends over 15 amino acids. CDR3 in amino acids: CASSILQGATGELFF. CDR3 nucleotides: TGTGCCAGCAGCATCCTTCAGGGGGCAACCGGGGAGCTGTTTTTT.

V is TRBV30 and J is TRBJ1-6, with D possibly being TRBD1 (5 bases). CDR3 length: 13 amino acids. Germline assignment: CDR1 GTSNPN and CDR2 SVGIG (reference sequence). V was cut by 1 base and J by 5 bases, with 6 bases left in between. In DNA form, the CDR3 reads TGTGCCTGGAGTGGACAGCATAATTCACCCCTCCACTTT. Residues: CAWSGQHNSPLHF.

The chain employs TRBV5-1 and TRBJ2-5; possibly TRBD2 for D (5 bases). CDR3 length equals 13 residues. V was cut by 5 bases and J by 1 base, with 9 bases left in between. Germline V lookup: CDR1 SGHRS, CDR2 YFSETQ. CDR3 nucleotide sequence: TGCGCCAGCAGGATCCGGGGCCAAGAGACCCAGTACTTC. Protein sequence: CASRIRGQETQYF.

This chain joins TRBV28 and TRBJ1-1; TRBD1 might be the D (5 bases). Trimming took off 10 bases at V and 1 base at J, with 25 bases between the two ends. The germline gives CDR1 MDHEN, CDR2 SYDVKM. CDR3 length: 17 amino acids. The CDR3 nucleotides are TGTGCCACCTCGACTCTGTCGCGCGGGGGAGGGAACACTGAAGCTTTCTTT. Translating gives CATSTLSRGGGNTEAFF.

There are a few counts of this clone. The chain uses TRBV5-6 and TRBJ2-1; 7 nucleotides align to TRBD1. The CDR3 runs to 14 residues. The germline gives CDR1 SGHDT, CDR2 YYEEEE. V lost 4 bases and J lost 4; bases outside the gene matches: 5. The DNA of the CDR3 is TGTGCCAGCAGCCTATACAGGGGATACAATGAGCAGTTCTTC. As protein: CASSLYRGYNEQFF.

The CDR3 here is CASSDSETGAGELFF. The CDR3 DNA sequence: TGTGCCAGCAGTGACTCCGAGACAGGGGCCGGGGAGCTGTTTTTT. The rearrangement joins TRBV6-4 to TRBJ2-2, with TRBD1 matching 8 bases. CDR3 length equals 15 residues. Germline-derived CDR1 and CDR2 are MRHNA and SNTAGT. V trimming: 0 bases; J trimming: 6 bases; junction bases outside the gene matches: 3.